These T cell receptor beta chains were read from a single sample in a study of blood T cell repertoires in COVID-19. Only in-frame clones appear in the TCRdb table, and some are missing; sequencing was by immunoSEQ multiplex PCR. Of fewer than 85,000 clones listed, more than 60% are singletons. The source material was peripheral blood. Receptors were obtained from a woman older than 75 with active or convalescent COVID-19. Each CDR3 is given with its conserved first and last residue. D genes are given only for firm matches. Part of the rows lack a size; the others show once, few, many or a class for expanded clones.

V: TRBV29-1; D: TRBD2; size: -; J: TRBJ2-3; CDR3: CSVEGLAGGTDTQYF; DNA: TGCAGCGTTGAGGGACTAGCGGGGGGTACCGATACGCAGTATTTT
V: TRBV5-1; D: -; size: few; J: TRBJ1-1; CDR3: CASSLAWETEAFF; DNA: TGCGCCAGCAGCTTGGCCTGGGAGACTGAAGCTTTCTTT
V: TRBV6-2/TRBV6-3; D: TRBD1; size: -; J: TRBJ1-2; CDR3: CASSWTGGGRGYTF; DNA: TGTGCCAGCAGTTGGACAGGGGGCGGTCGTGGCTACACCTTC
V: TRBV4-1; D: TRBD2; size: -; J: TRBJ2-7; CDR3: CASSQENLAGGPTYEQYF; DNA: TGCGCCAGCAGCCAAGAAAATTTAGCGGGGGGGCCCACCTACGAGCAGTACTTC
V: TRBV6-5; D: TRBD1; size: -; J: TRBJ1-2; CDR3: CASRDRGYYGYTF; DNA: TGTGCCAGCAGGGACAGGGGGTACTATGGCTACACCTTC
V: TRBV6-5; D: TRBD1; size: -; J: TRBJ1-2; CDR3: CASKGQGRDLGYTF; DNA: TGTGCCAGCAAAGGACAGGGAAGAGATTTGGGCTACACCTTC
V: TRBV3-1/TRBV3-2; D: -; size: -; J: TRBJ2-7; CDR3: CASSPSWGGLYEQYF; DNA: TGTGCCAGCAGCCCCTCATGGGGGGGCCTCTACGAGCAGTACTTC
V: TRBV5-6; D: -; size: few; J: TRBJ2-5; CDR3: CASSFGRVETQYF; DNA: TGTGCCAGCAGCTTCGGCAGGGTGGAGACCCAGTACTTC
V: TRBV19; D: -; size: few; J: TRBJ1-1; CDR3: CASSIDRGGTEAFF; DNA: TGTGCCAGTAGTATAGATCGGGGGGGCACTGAAGCTTTCTTT
V: TRBV19; D: -; size: -; J: TRBJ2-5; CDR3: CASSQAAFSLGDQETQYF; DNA: TGTGCCAGTAGCCAAGCGGCATTTTCACTAGGAGATCAAGAGACCCAGTACTTC
V: TRBV5-6; D: TRBD2; size: -; J: TRBJ2-5; CDR3: CASSGPGLAGARETQYF; DNA: TGTGCCAGCAGCGGGCCGGGACTAGCGGGGGCTCGAGAGACCCAGTACTTC